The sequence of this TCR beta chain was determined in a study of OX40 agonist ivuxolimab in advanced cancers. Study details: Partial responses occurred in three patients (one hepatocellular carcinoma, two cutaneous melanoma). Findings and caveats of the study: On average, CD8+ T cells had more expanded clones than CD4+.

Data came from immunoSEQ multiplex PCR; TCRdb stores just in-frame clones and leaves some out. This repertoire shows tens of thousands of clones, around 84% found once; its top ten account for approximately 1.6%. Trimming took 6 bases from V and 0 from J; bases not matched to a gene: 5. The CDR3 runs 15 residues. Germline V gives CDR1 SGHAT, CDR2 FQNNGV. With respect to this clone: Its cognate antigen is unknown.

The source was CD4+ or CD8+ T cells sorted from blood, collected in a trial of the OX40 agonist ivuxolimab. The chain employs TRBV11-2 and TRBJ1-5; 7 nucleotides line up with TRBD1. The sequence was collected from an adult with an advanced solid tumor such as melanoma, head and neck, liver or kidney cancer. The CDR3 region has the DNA TGTGCCAGCAGGGCCGGGACAGATAGCAATCAGCCCCAGCATTTT. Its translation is CASRAGTDSNQPQHF.